This T cell receptor (beta chain) was recorded in a study of blood T cell repertoires in COVID-19. In the study overall: Samples came from the United States, Italy and Spain, spanning acute and convalescent COVID-19. T cells, B-cell-depleted T cells, or PBMCs supplied cDNA or gDNA.

The CDR3 has 11 residues. V was shortened by 7 bases and J by 6 bases, with 10 bases between the two germline ends. In the authors' methods: Reference gene primers were amplified, and this amplification served to estimate nucleated cell counts. Only in-frame clones appear in the TCRdb table, and some are missing; sequencing was by immunoSEQ multiplex PCR. V, J and clone size are those of that table, while D and trimming were read from the DNA. The sample lists approximately 160,000 clones, 70% to 85% seen once, with about 7.2% in the top ten. The sample consisted of peripheral blood. This receptor was taken from a woman between 45 and 60 years old in a cohort sampled during active or convalescent COVID-19. This chain connects TRBV12-3 or TRBV12-4 to TRBJ2-7; D gene uncertain. The CDR3 DNA reads TGTGCCAGCAAATATTATCGCGAGCAGTACTTC. Protein sequence: CASKYYREQYF.